These T cell receptor beta chains were read from a single sample in a study of shared clonotypes between healthy human individuals. Assay used: immunoSEQ multiplex PCR; TCRdb lists only in-frame clones, some missing. The table shows some 2,000,000 clones, with about 95% occurring only once. Sequencing was performed on naive CD8+ T cells sorted from blood. The receptors shown here come from a man younger than 35 in good health. The CDR3 runs from the conserved cysteine through the conserved F or W. The D gene is left open where the match is weak. Clone size, where shown, is once, few, many, or a class for clones that have expanded.

clone size,J gene,D gene,V gene,CDR3 DNA,CDR3 protein
-,TRBJ1-1,-,TRBV2,TGTGCCAGCAGTGACGATCAGAGACGAACATTGAGGACTGAAGCTTTCTTT,CASSDDQRRTLRTEAFF
-,TRBJ2-2,TRBD2,TRBV29-1,TGCAGCGTTGAGCTAGCGGAGACGAACACCGGGGAGCTGTTTTTT,CSVELAETNTGELFF
-,TRBJ2-1,TRBD2,TRBV4-3,TGCGCCAGCAGCCAAGATAGGGTAGCGGGAGCCTACGGTGAGCAGTTCTTC,CASSQDRVAGAYGEQFF
-,TRBJ1-1,-,TRBV7-2,TGTGCCAGCAGCTTAGGGTGGGGCACTGAAGCTTTCTTT,CASSLGWGTEAFF
-,TRBJ2-1,-,TRBV4-1,TGCGCCAGCAGCCAAGTTCCCATCTACAATGAGCAGTTCTTC,CASSQVPIYNEQFF
-,TRBJ1-2,TRBD1,TRBV27,TGTGCCAGCAGTTTACTCGGACAGGGGGCCGATGGCTACACCTTC,CASSLLGQGADGYTF
once,TRBJ2-7,-,TRBV7-9,TGTGCCAGCAGCTCCCGGGACTCCTGGAGCTACGAGCAGTACTTC,CASSSRDSWSYEQYF
-,TRBJ1-1,-,TRBV28,TGTGCCAGCAGTTATTCTGAAGCTTTCTTT,CASSYSEAFF
-,TRBJ1-1,-,TRBV11-2,TGTGCCAGCAGCTTATCGGGGGGCATGAACACTGAAGCTTTCTTT,CASSLSGGMNTEAFF
-,TRBJ1-1,-,TRBV27,TGTGCCAGCAGCCCCTCCGACACCGGTGAAGCTTTCTTT,CASSPSDTGEAFF
-,TRBJ2-3,-,TRBV9,TGTGCCAGCAGCGACGGACAGAACACAGATACGCAGTATTTT,CASSDGQNTDTQYF
-,TRBJ2-7,TRBD2,TRBV6-1,TGTGCCAGCAGACCCGGGGGGGGTGGCTACGAGCAGTACTTC,CASRPGGGGYEQYF
-,TRBJ1-1,-,TRBV9,TGTGCCAGCAGCGTAGGTTCAGAGAACACTGAAGCTTTCTTT,CASSVGSENTEAFF
-,TRBJ2-7,-,TRBV5-4,TGTGCCAGCAGCTTGGGAAACTCCTACGAGCAGTACTTC,CASSLGNSYEQYF
once,TRBJ2-7,-,TRBV5-4,TGTGCCAGCAGCTTGGGGAGAGGGATCCTCTACGAGCAGTACTTC,CASSLGRGILYEQYF
-,TRBJ2-5,-,TRBV13,TGTGCCAGCAGCTTAGTTGCGGACCAAGAGACCCAGTACTTC,CASSLVADQETQYF
-,TRBJ2-2,-,TRBV4-1,TGCGCCAGCAGCCAATCTCTTGAGTTAGGCACCGGGGAGCTGTTTTTT,CASSQSLELGTGELFF
-,TRBJ1-2,-,TRBV6-6,TGTGCCAGCAATATGATCTACTATGGCTACACCTTC,CASNMIYYGYTF
-,TRBJ2-7,-,TRBV4-1,TGCGCCAGCAGCCAGGGCCTGATTCACTACGAGCAGTACTTC,CASSQGLIHYEQYF
once,TRBJ2-1,-,TRBV21-1,TGTGCCAGCAGCACTGTGGACAGGGCTAATGAGCAGTTCTTC,CASSTVDRANEQFF
-,TRBJ2-3,-,TRBV9,TGTGCCAGCAGCGACGGGACGCTCAGCACAGATACGCAGTATTTT,CASSDGTLSTDTQYF
few,TRBJ1-2,-,TRBV19,TGTGCCAGTAGGGATATCCAGGGTGACTATGGCTACACCTTC,CASRDIQGDYGYTF
-,TRBJ2-1,TRBD2,TRBV9,TGTGCCAGCAGCGGGACTAGCGCGTTCAATGAGCAGTTCTTC,CASSGTSAFNEQFF
once,TRBJ1-3,-,TRBV27,TGTGCCAGCAGTTTACAGGCGGCTGGAAACACCATATATTTT,CASSLQAAGNTIYF
-,TRBJ1-1,TRBD1,TRBV5-6,TGTGCCAGCCTGGACAGGGGCGCTGAAGCTTTCTTT,CASLDRGAEAFF
-,TRBJ2-7,-,TRBV4-3,TGCGCCAGCAGCCAGAGCAGGTTAGCCTACGAGCAGTACTTC,CASSQSRLAYEQYF
-,TRBJ2-2,TRBD2,TRBV9,TGTGCCAGCAGCGTAGCAAGACTAGCGGGAGGAGGTACCGGGGAGCTGTTTTTT,CASSVARLAGGGTGELFF
-,TRBJ2-1,-,TRBV14,TGTGCCAGCAGTGTCGACGGATTCCAGTACAATGAGCAGTTCTTC,CASSVDGFQYNEQFF
-,TRBJ1-2,TRBD1,TRBV5-6,TGTGCCAGCAGTCCCGGGACAGGAGATTTTTTTTGGTATGGCTACACCTTC,CASSPGTGDFFWYGYTF
-,TRBJ2-3,TRBD1,TRBV4-1,TGCGCCAGCAGCCTACAGGGGTTGGCAGATACGCAGTATTTT,CASSLQGLADTQYF
-,TRBJ2-7,TRBD1,TRBV9,TGTGCCAGCAGTACCCCGGGACAGGGGGCTTACGAGCAGTACTTC,CASSTPGQGAYEQYF
-,TRBJ1-4,TRBD1,TRBV9,TGTGCCAGCAGCCAGGGGGTCCTCAATGAAAAACTGTTTTTT,CASSQGVLNEKLFF